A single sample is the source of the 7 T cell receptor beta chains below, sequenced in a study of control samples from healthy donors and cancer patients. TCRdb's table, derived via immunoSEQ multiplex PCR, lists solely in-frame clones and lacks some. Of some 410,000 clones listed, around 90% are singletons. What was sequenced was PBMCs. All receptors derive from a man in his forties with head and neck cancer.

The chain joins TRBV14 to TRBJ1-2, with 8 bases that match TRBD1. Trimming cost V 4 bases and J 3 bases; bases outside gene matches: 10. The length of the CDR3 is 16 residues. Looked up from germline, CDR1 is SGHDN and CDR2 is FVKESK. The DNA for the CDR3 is TGTGCCAGCAGCCCCTCGGACAGGGTGACGGACTATGGCTACACCTTC. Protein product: CASSPSDRVTDYGYTF.

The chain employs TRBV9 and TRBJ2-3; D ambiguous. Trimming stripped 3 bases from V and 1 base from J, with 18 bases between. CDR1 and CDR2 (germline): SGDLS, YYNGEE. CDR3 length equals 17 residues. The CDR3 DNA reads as TGTGCCAGCAGCGCGACCCCAGGACGAGGCGGCACAGATACGCAGTATTTT. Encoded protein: CASSATPGRGGTDTQYF. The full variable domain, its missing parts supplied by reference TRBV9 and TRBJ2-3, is DSGVTQTPKHLITATGQRVTLRCSPRSGDLSVYWYQQSLDQGLQFLIQYYNGEERAKGNILERFSAQQFPDLHSELNLSSLELGDSALYFCASSATPGRGGTDTQYFGPGTRLTVL.

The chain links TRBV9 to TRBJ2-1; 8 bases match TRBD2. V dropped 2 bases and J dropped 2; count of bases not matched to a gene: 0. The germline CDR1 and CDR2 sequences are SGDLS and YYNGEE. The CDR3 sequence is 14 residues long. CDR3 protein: CASSVSGTYNEQFF. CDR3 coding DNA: TGTGCCAGCAGCGTTAGCGGGACCTACAATGAGCAGTTCTTC. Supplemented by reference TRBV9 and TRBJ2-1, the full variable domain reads DSGVTQTPKHLITATGQRVTLRCSPRSGDLSVYWYQQSLDQGLQFLIQYYNGEERAKGNILERFSAQQFPDLHSELNLSSLELGDSALYFCASSVSGTYNEQFFGPGTRLTVL.

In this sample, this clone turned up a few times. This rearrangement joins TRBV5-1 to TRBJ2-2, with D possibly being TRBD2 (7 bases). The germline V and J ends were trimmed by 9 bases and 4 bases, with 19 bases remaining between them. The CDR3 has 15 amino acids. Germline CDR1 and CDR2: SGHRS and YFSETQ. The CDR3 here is CATQAGASITGELFF. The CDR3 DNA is TGCGCCACTCAGGCGGGGGCTAGCATCACCGGGGAGCTGTTTTTT.

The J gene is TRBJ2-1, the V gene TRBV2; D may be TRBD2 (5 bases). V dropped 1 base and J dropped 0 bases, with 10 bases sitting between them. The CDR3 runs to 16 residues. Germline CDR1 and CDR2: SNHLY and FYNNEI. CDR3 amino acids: CASSEGLATSYNEQFF. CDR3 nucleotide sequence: TGTGCCAGCAGTGAAGGTTTAGCGACCTCCTACAATGAGCAGTTCTTC.

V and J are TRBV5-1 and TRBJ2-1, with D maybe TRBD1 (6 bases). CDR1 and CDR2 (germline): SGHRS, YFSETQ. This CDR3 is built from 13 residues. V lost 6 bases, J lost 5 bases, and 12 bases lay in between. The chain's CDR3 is CASTGTLDNEQFF. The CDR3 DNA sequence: TGCGCCAGCACCGGGACACTTGACAATGAGCAGTTCTTC.

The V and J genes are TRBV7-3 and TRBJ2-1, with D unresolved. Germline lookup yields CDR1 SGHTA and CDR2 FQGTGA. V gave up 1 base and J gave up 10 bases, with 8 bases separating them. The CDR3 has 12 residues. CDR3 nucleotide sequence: TGTGCCAGCAGCTTAAATTTGGGCGAGCAGTTCTTC. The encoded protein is CASSLNLGEQFF.